The entry below gives a single T cell receptor beta chain sequence along with its context. Its antigen is not known. Time point described: week 11, during vaccination. Alongside topical imiquimod, each dose of vaccine comprised 300 ug of mutant IDH1 20-mer peptide. Tumors from donors were new WHO grade 3 or 4 IDH1-mutant astrocytomas with ATRX loss. The data originate from a study of a mutant IDH1 vaccine in newly diagnosed glioma. The wider study: Vaccinations were initiated 4-6 weeks following radiotherapy alone, or were given together with temozolomide cycles. Males made up about 60% and females roughly 40% of treated patients, whose mean age was about 40 years. Most patients had received both radiotherapy and temozolomide, the prior options being radiotherapy, temozolomide, or both.

Clones were sequenced by immunoSEQ multiplex PCR, and TCRdb holds only the in-frame ones, with some missing. Here the sample spans 95,000 to 120,000 clones, 90% being singletons. Losses at the gene ends were 5 bases for V and 1 base for J; bases not matched to a gene: 9. This CDR3 is built from 16 residues. The V gene's germline CDR1 is WSHSY and CDR2 SAAADI. V gene TRBV10-2 combines with J gene TRBJ1-2; 8 nucleotides match TRBD1. Here the sequenced sample was PBMCs, taken from a glioma patient whose treatment included an IDH1 peptide vaccine. This clonotype originated in a woman aged 45-65 years with glioma. CDR3 DNA sequence: TGCGCCAGCAGTATGGACAGGGTGGGATTTAACTATGGCTACACCTTC. Translation gives CASSMDRVGFNYGYTF.